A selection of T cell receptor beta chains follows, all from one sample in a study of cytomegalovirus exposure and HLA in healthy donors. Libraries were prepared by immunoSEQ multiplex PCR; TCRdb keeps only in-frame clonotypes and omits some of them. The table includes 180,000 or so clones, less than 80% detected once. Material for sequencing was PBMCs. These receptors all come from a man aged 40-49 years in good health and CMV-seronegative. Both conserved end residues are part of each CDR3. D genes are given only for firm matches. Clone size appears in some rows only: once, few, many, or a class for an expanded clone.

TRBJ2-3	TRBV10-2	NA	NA	CASFFGGPTDTQYF	TGCGCCAGCTTTTTCGGGGGGCCCACAGATACGCAGTATTTT
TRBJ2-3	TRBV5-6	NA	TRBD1	CASSLWTGGSDTQYF	TGTGCCAGCAGCTTGTGGACAGGGGGTTCAGATACGCAGTATTTT
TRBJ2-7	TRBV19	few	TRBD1	CASSDRAKNEQYF	TGTGCCAGTAGTGACAGGGCTAAGAACGAGCAGTACTTC
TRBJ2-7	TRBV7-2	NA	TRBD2	CASSTASGQASYEQYF	TGTGCCAGCAGCACCGCTAGCGGCCAAGCCTCCTACGAGCAGTACTTC
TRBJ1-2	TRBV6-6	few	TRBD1	CASSYTGGDTF	TGTGCCAGCAGTTACACAGGGGGCGACACCTTC
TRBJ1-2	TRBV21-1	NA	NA	CASSQQDTGILYGYTF	TGTGCCAGCAGCCAACAAGATACGGGGATCCTATATGGCTACACCTTC
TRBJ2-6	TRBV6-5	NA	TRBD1	CASTRQGSGANVLTF	TGTGCCAGCACTCGACAGGGGTCTGGGGCCAACGTCCTGACTTTC
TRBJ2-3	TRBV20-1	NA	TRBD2	CSASSGGPAYF	TGCAGTGCTAGTAGCGGGGGGCCCGCGTATTTT
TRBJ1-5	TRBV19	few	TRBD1	CASSSNQGAQPQHF	TGTGCCAGTAGCTCAAACCAGGGGGCTCAGCCCCAGCATTTT
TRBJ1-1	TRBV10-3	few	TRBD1	CAISGTGQSTTEAFF	TGTGCCATCAGTGGAACGGGACAGTCCACCACTGAAGCTTTCTTT
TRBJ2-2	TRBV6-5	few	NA	CASSYLDTGELFF	TGTGCCAGCAGTTATTTAGACACCGGGGAGCTGTTTTTT
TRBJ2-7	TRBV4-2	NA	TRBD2	CASSQDLAGPSYEQYF	TGTGCCAGCAGCCAAGACCTAGCGGGGCCCTCCTACGAGCAGTACTTC
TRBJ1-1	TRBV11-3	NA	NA	CASSYSRTEAFF	TGTGCCAGCAGCTACAGTCGCACTGAAGCTTTCTTT
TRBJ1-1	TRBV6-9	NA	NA	CARDTVQENTEAFF	TGTGCCAGAGACACTGTACAGGAGAACACTGAAGCTTTCTTT
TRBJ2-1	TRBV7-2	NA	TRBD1	CASSGGGQGYNEQFF	TGTGCCAGCAGCGGGGGGGGACAGGGTTACAATGAGCAGTTCTTC
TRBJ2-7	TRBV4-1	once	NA	CASSLLRGRAEKQYF	TGCGCCAGCAGCCTCCTAAGGGGCAGGGCCGAGAAGCAGTACTTC
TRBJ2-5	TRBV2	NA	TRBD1	CASGNRGRLETQYF	TGTGCCAGCGGTAACAGGGGGCGCTTGGAGACCCAGTACTTC
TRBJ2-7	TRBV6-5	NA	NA	CATQGPGGHEQYF	TGTGCCACCCAGGGGCCGGGGGGTCACGAGCAGTACTTC
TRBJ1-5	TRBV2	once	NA	CASSVRNQPQHF	TGTGCCAGCAGTGTCAGGAATCAGCCCCAGCATTTT
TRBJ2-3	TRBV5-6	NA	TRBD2	CASRTSGTDTQYF	TGTGCCAGCCGGACTAGCGGCACAGATACGCAGTATTTT
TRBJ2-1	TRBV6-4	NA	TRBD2	CASSDSASGRNNEQFF	TGTGCCAGCAGTGACTCGGCTAGCGGGCGCAACAATGAGCAGTTCTTC
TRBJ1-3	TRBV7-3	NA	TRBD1	CASRSDRGNTIYF	TGTGCCAGCAGATCAGACAGGGGCAACACCATATATTTT
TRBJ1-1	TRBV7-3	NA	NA	CASSLRGGRSTEAFF	TGTGCCAGCAGCTTAAGAGGAGGGAGGAGCACTGAAGCTTTCTTT
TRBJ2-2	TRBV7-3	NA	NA	CASSLGQGELFF	TGTGCCAGCAGCTTAGGGCAAGGGGAGCTGTTTTTT
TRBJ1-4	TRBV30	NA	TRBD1	CAWVPGTGTEKLFF	TGTGCCTGGGTTCCCGGGACAGGCACAGAAAAACTGTTTTTT
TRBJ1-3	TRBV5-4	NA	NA	CASSLAGGDTIYF	TGTGCCAGCAGCTTGGCCGGGGGGGACACCATATATTTT
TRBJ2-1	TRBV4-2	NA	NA	CASSLKSSTKSSYNEQFF	TGTGCCAGCAGCCTAAAAAGCTCGACTAAGAGCTCCTACAATGAGCAGTTCTTC